These 31 T cell receptor beta chains share one sample of origin, sequenced in a study of beta chain features in type 1 diabetes. Notes on the study in general: For Type 1 diabetes patients, all four CD4+ subsets carried TCRB CDR3s that were moderately but significantly shorter.

The antigens these receptors bind are not known. Expressed TCRB transcripts were sequenced after all isolated RNA was converted to cDNA. Profiling relied on immunoSEQ multiplex PCR, and the TCRdb table lists in-frame clones only, not all of them. There are 350,000 to 400,000 clones in the sample; around 12% occur only once, and approximately 0.011% lies in the top ten. Sequencing input: naive CD4+ T cells from blood. The receptors originated from a young woman with type 1 diabetes.

This rearrangement joins TRBV9 to TRBJ1-4; D may be TRBD1 (6 bases). The V gene's germline CDR1 is SGDLS and CDR2 YYNGEE. Trimming stripped 4 bases from V and 7 bases from J, with 14 bases between. This CDR3 contains 14 residues. The CDR3 bases are TGTGCCAGCAGCCAGGCGGTAGGGGGTGAAAAACTGTTTTTT. This gives the protein CASSQAVGGEKLFF.

The chain is built from TRBV7-3 and TRBJ2-3; 8 bases are shared with TRBD1. Germline V gives CDR1 SGHTA, CDR2 FQGTGA. CDR3 length: 14 amino acids. Trimming at V came to 5 bases and at J to 1 base, leaving 2 bases not matched to a gene. The CDR3 loop reads CASSTTGGTDTQYF. As DNA, the CDR3 is TGTGCCAGCAGCACGACAGGGGGCACAGATACGCAGTATTTT.

CDR3 in amino acids: CATSRHRDDYGYTF. The CDR3 DNA reads as TGTGCCACCAGCAGACACAGGGACGACTATGGCTACACCTTC. The V and J genes are TRBV15 and TRBJ1-2, with D possibly TRBD1 on 6 matching bases. Germline V gene sequence: CDR1 LNHNV, CDR2 YYDKDF (reference sequence). V lost 2 bases to trimming and J lost 3 bases, with 10 bases between them. The CDR3 sequence is 14 residues long.

This clone showed up just a few times. The V and J genes are TRBV7-2 and TRBJ1-1, with 7 nucleotides matching TRBD1. The CDR3 runs 13 residues. The J segment lost 10 bases and the V segment lost 4 bases, leaving 9 bases of the junction unmatched. The germline V gene has CDR1 SGHTA and CDR2 FQGNSA. The chain's CDR3 is CASSSPMTGTAFF. The CDR3 nucleotides are TGTGCCAGCAGCTCCCCAATGACAGGGACAGCTTTCTTT.

The V gene is TRBV11-2, the J gene TRBJ2-4; 9 bases map to TRBD1. CDR3 length: 16 residues. Trimming cost V 5 bases and J 1 base; bases outside gene matches: 6. Looked up from germline, CDR1 is SGHAT and CDR2 is FQNNGV. The chain's CDR3 is CASSVRTGDAKNIQYF. In DNA, the CDR3 is TGTGCCAGCAGCGTACGGACAGGGGACGCCAAAAACATTCAGTACTTC.

This clone was counted only a few times. J is TRBJ2-1 and V is TRBV30; TRBD2 matches at 8 bases. The CDR3 is 14 residues long. V lost 7 bases and J lost 8; bases outside the gene matches: 13. The V gene's germline CDR1 is GTSNPN and CDR2 SVGIG (reference sequence). CDR3 in DNA: TGTGCCTTTTTCCCCGGGGGGGGATTGTATGAGCAGTTCTTC. Amino acids: CAFFPGGGLYEQFF.

This clone has a handful of counts. This chain links TRBV5-1 with TRBJ1-2; D unclear. With 4 bases removed from V and 3 bases from J, the gap between germline ends came to 13 bases. The CDR3 sequence is 14 residues long. Germline V lookup: CDR1 SGHRS, CDR2 YFSETQ. CDR3 protein: CASSPTAGYYGYTF. In nucleotides, the CDR3 is TGCGCCAGCAGCCCAACGGCGGGGTACTATGGCTACACCTTC.

The table lists this clone with a few counts. This chain joins TRBV14 and TRBJ2-7; the D gene is possibly TRBD2 (5 bases). The germline V and J ends were trimmed by 8 bases and 6 bases, with 11 bases remaining between them. The CDR3 runs 11 residues. CDR1 is SGHDN and CDR2 is FVKESK in the germline V gene. The CDR3 region has the DNA TGTGCCAGCTCGTCAGGAGGCGAGCAGTACTTC. Its protein is CASSSGGEQYF.

This clone was counted between two and nine times. The chain joins TRBV5-6 to TRBJ1-5; 7 bases align to TRBD1. V lost 4 bases to trimming and J lost 0 bases; unmatched junction nucleotides: 4. This CDR3 spans 15 amino acids. Germline values: CDR1 SGHDT, CDR2 YYEEEE. CDR3 sequence (DNA): TGTGCCAGCAGCCCGGGACAGTTTAGCAATCAGCCCCAGCATTTT. Encoded protein: CASSPGQFSNQPQHF.

V gene TRBV28 combines with J gene TRBJ2-7, with D maybe TRBD2 (5 bases). The germline V gene has CDR1 MDHEN and CDR2 SYDVKM. With 2 bases removed from V and 2 bases from J, the gap between germline ends came to 13 bases. This CDR3 has 15 residues. CDR3 nucleotides: TGTGCCAGCAGTTTAGGACTCCCCAAACCCTACGAGCAGTACTTC. It codes for CASSLGLPKPYEQYF.

The chain carries TRBV28 and TRBJ2-7, with 7 bases identical to TRBD1. The CDR3 runs 15 residues. V trimming: 6 bases; J trimming: 3 bases; junction bases outside the gene matches: 11. Germline CDR1 is MDHEN and CDR2 is SYDVKM. The CDR3 reads CASRNRQGGFYEQYF. The CDR3 coding sequence is TGTGCCAGCAGAAATCGACAGGGTGGATTCTACGAGCAGTACTTC.

The J gene is TRBJ2-5, the V gene TRBV11-2; TRBD1 might be the D (6 bases). Germline-derived CDR1 and CDR2 are SGHAT and FQNNGV. V lost 3 bases and J 5 bases, leaving 19 bases between the germline ends. The CDR3 is 16 amino acids. The DNA of the CDR3 is TGTGCCAGCAGCTTGGTCCCCGGCAGGGGTGGGGAGACCCAGTACTTC. Amino acid sequence: CASSLVPGRGGETQYF.

This clone has only a few counts. The chain has TRBV5-5 and TRBJ2-2, with a possible D match to TRBD2 (5 bases). The V and J ends lost 0 bases and 0 bases respectively, with 18 bases between them. Per the germline V gene, CDR1 is SGHKS and CDR2 is YYEKEE (reference sequence). This CDR3 region has 19 residues. The CDR3 DNA sequence: TGTGCCAGCAGCTTGGTCTTTAGTCGGCGAGGGCCGAACACCGGGGAGCTGTTTTTT. This gives the protein CASSLVFSRRGPNTGELFF.

The chain is built from TRBV7-2 and TRBJ2-1, with a tentative D call TRBD1 (6 bases). Germline lookup yields CDR1 SGHTA and CDR2 FQGNSA. The CDR3 extends over 14 amino acids. V lost 5 bases, J lost 8 bases, and 16 bases lay in between. The CDR3: CASSRGTTMDEQFF. CDR3 nucleotides: TGTGCCAGCAGCAGGGGGACGACAATGGATGAGCAGTTCTTC.

This clone has only a few counts. The chain employs TRBV19 and TRBJ1-5, with D perhaps matching TRBD1 (5 bases). Germline V gives CDR1 LNHDA, CDR2 SQIVND (reference sequence). The CDR3 sequence is 14 residues long. Trimming took off 5 bases at V and 6 bases at J, with 14 bases between the two ends. Written as DNA, the CDR3 is TGTGCCAGTAGTGTCTCAGGGCCCGGTCAGCCCCAGCATTTT. As protein: CASSVSGPGQPQHF.

This clone occurred a few times. The chain links TRBV5-4 to TRBJ2-5; 8 bases fit TRBD1. The trim removed 4 bases at V and 5 bases at J, leaving 16 bases unmatched. The CDR3 spans 17 residues. Per the germline V gene, CDR1 is SGHNT and CDR2 is YYREEE (reference sequence). The CDR3 loop reads CASSHPIGQGARETQYF. Here the CDR3 DNA reads TGTGCCAGCAGCCACCCCATCGGGCAGGGGGCGCGCGAGACCCAGTACTTC.

The chain recombines TRBV7-8 with TRBJ1-5; 9 bases line up with TRBD1. Germline CDR1 is SGHVS and CDR2 is FQNEAQ. With 4 bases clipped from V and 7 bases from J, the junction kept 11 bases outside the gene matches. The CDR3 is made up of 16 amino acids. As DNA, the CDR3 is TGTGCCAGCAGCTCCACCCCGACAGGGGGAGAACAGCCCCAGCATTTT. It is translated as CASSSTPTGGEQPQHF.

The V and J genes are TRBV28 and TRBJ2-7, with 7 nucleotides matching TRBD1. Germline assignment: CDR1 MDHEN and CDR2 SYDVKM. There are 15 residues in the CDR3. Trimming at V came to 6 bases and at J to 0 bases, leaving 8 bases not matched to a gene. DNA for the CDR3: TGTGCCAGCAGGATTCCCGGGACAGCCTCCTACGAGCAGTACTTC. Amino acid sequence: CASRIPGTASYEQYF.

This clone showed up just a few times. The V and J genes are TRBV9 and TRBJ2-7; D unresolved. Germline-derived CDR1 and CDR2 are SGDLS and YYNGEE. Between the trimmed V and J ends, which lost 0 bases and 0 bases, there was a span of 10 bases. The CDR3 extends over 15 amino acids. The DNA of the CDR3 is TGTGCCAGCAGCGTAGGGCTAGTGAACTCCTACGAGCAGTACTTC. It encodes CASSVGLVNSYEQYF.

This clone was counted only a few times. The rearrangement joins TRBV4-3 to TRBJ2-5; D may be TRBD2 (6 bases). Per germline, CDR1 LGHNA and CDR2 YSLEER. V lost 4 bases, J lost 1 base, and 7 bases lay in between. This CDR3 has 13 residues. CDR3 amino acids: CASSRDSQETQYF. The CDR3 DNA sequence: TGCGCCAGCAGCCGGGACTCCCAAGAGACCCAGTACTTC.

The chain links TRBV5-4 to TRBJ2-7; TRBD2 matches at 7 bases. Germline CDR1 reads SGHNT; CDR2 reads YYREEE (reference sequence). There are 14 residues in the CDR3. J gave up 2 bases and V 3 bases, and 5 bases lay outside the gene matches. Here the CDR3 DNA reads TGTGCCAGCAGCTCGCTAGCGGAGCCCTACGAGCAGTACTTC. Protein product: CASSSLAEPYEQYF.

Points on this clone: Other DNA sequences in this specimen translate into the identical CDR3. The rearrangement uses TRBV9 and TRBJ2-5; D perhaps matches TRBD2 (5 bases). Germline CDR1 and CDR2: SGDLS and YYNGEE. Trimming removed 0 bases at V and 2 bases at J, with 5 bases between. The CDR3 has 13 amino acids. The CDR3 region has the DNA TGTGCCAGCAGCGTAGGCGGGCAAGAGACCCAGTACTTC. Its protein is CASSVGGQETQYF.

This clone turned up a few times. V is TRBV27 and J is TRBJ1-2; 7 bases line up with TRBD1. The V and J ends lost 4 bases and 8 bases, in that order; junction bases with no gene match: 4. Germline loops: CDR1 MNHEY, CDR2 SMNVEV (reference sequence). This CDR3 comprises 12 residues. CDR3 bases: TGTGCCAGCAGTTCACAGGGGTTCGGCTACACCTTC. Translation: CASSSQGFGYTF.

The CDR3: CASSNPVGRGTEAFF. The DNA of the CDR3 is TGTGCCAGCAGTAATCCTGTTGGGAGGGGCACTGAAGCTTTCTTT. The V and J genes are TRBV25-1 and TRBJ1-1; tentatively, D is TRBD1 (5 bases). V was pared by 5 bases and J by 4 bases, with 17 bases between. CDR3 size: 15 residues. The germline V gene has CDR1 MGHDK and CDR2 SYGVNS.

The chain joins TRBV6-5 to TRBJ2-2; TRBD2 is a possible D gene (5 bases). This CDR3 is 12 amino acids long. The V gene lost 5 bases and the J gene lost 5 bases, with 6 bases spanning the gap. Per the germline V gene, CDR1 is MNHEY and CDR2 is SVGAGI. CDR3 amino acids: CASSRGTGELFF. DNA of the CDR3: TGTGCCAGCAGTCGGGGTACCGGGGAGCTGTTTTTT.

CDR3 nucleotides: TGTGCCAGCAGCATAGGTTACTTTGAAAAACTGTTTTTT. Its protein product is CASSIGYFEKLFF. This chain uses TRBV7-8 with TRBJ1-4, with D unresolved. The V end lost 5 bases, the J end lost 7 bases, and 11 bases lay between the germline ends. The CDR3 covers 13 residues. Germline values: CDR1 SGHVS, CDR2 FQNEAQ.

This sequence joins TRBV4-2 and TRBJ2-7; 13 nucleotides line up with TRBD2. The length of the CDR3 is 15 residues. The V segment lost 4 bases and the J segment 2 bases; nucleotides outside the gene matches: 2. CDR1 LGHNA and CDR2 YNFKEQ come from the germline V gene. The CDR3, as DNA: TGTGCCAGCAGCCCAGGACTAGCGGGAGCCTACGAGCAGTACTTC. Its translation: CASSPGLAGAYEQYF.

There are a few counts of this clone. The chain recombines TRBV7-8 with TRBJ1-6, with TRBD1 matching over 7 bases. With V trimmed by 0 bases and J by 7 bases, 3 bases remained unmatched. Germline V gives CDR1 SGHVS, CDR2 FQNEAQ. The CDR3 has 15 residues. CDR3 nucleotide sequence: TGTGCCAGCAGCTTAGCTGAACAGGGGAATTCACCCCTCCACTTT. Translated: CASSLAEQGNSPLHF.

The table lists this clone with a few counts. The rearrangement links TRBV7-9 to TRBJ1-1, with a weak D call TRBD1 (6 bases). V lost 5 bases and J lost 6, with 16 bases in between. The CDR3 sequence is 14 residues long. Germline loops: CDR1 SEHNR, CDR2 FQNEAQ (reference sequence). The CDR3 is CASSPLQGRSEAFF. The CDR3 DNA is TGTGCCAGCAGCCCGCTACAGGGAAGGTCTGAAGCTTTCTTT.

The chain couples TRBV11-2 to TRBJ2-2; D is unclear. V was cut by 5 bases and J by 7 bases, with 8 bases left in between. This CDR3 region has 12 residues. Per germline, CDR1 SGHAT and CDR2 FQNNGV. The CDR3 sequence: CASSGEVGELFF. The CDR3 region has the DNA TGTGCCAGCAGCGGTGAGGTCGGGGAGCTGTTTTTT.

The gene calls are TRBV19 and TRBJ2-5; no firm D call. V was trimmed by 7 bases and J by 2 bases, leaving 17 bases between them. Per the germline V gene, CDR1 is LNHDA and CDR2 is SQIVND (reference sequence). This CDR3 contains 15 residues. CDR3 coding DNA: TGTGCCAGTACCAACCGCCCGGGTGCTCAAGAGACCCAGTACTTC. Translating it yields CASTNRPGAQETQYF.